This record covers a single TCR beta chain. Profiles of TCR beta VDJ and CDR3 were generated from a genomic DNA template. TCRdb recomputed calls from the reads with MiXCR, one row per CDR3 protein. The data contain 75,000 to 90,000 distinct CDR3 sequences, approximately 46% of them singletons. This sample stems from a study of CD8+CD57+ T cells in acquired aplastic anemia. From germline, CDR1 is WNHNN and CDR2 SYGVQD (reference sequence). The CDR3 has 13 amino acids. Trimming pared 4 bases from V and 12 bases from J, leaving 19 bases between. The source is a human donor in good health, serving as a control. The V and J genes are TRBV10-1 and TRBJ2-7; perhaps TRBD1 as D (6 bases). The sample was sorted CD4+, CD8+, or CD8+CD57+ T cells (not recorded which) from PBMCs. The DNA of the CDR3 is TGCGCCAGCAGTGCGACAGGCGACTACGAGTGGTACTTC. Protein: CASSATGDYEWYF.